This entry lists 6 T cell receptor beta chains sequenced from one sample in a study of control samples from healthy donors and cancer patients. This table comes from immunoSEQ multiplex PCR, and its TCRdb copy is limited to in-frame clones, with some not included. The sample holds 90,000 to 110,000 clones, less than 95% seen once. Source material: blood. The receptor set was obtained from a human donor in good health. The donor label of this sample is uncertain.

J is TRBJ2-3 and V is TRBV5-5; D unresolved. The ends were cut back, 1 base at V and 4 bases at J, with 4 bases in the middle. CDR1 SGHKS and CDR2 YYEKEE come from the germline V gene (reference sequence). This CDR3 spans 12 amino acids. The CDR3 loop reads CASSLPADTQYF. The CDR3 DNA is TGTGCCAGCAGCTTGCCGGCAGATACGCAGTATTTT. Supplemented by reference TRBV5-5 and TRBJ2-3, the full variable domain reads DAGVTQSPTHLIKTRGQQVTLRCSPISGHKSVSWYQQVLGQGPQFIFQYYEKEERGRGNFPDRFSARQFPNYSSELNVNALLLGDSALYLCASSLPADTQYFGPGTRLTVL.

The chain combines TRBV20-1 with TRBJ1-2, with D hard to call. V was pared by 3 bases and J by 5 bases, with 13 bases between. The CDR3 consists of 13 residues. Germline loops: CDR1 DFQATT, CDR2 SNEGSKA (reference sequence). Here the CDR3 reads CSASETGPYGYTF. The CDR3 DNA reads TGCAGTGCTAGTGAAACCGGGCCTTATGGCTACACCTTC.

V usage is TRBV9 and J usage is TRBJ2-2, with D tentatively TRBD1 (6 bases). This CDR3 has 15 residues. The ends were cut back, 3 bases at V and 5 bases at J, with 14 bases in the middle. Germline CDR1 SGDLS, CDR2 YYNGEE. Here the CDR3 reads CASSELQGNTGELFF. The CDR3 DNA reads TGTGCCAGCAGCGAGTTACAGGGAAATACCGGGGAGCTGTTTTTT.

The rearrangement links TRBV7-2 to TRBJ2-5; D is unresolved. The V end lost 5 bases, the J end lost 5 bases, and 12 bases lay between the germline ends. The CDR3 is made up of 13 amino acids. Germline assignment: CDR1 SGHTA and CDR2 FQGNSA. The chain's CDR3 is CASSPHNLETQYF. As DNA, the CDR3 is TGTGCCAGCAGCCCGCACAACCTGGAGACCCAGTACTTC. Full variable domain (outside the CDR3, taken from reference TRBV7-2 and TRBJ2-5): GAGVSQSPSNKVTEKGKDVELRCDPISGHTALYWYRQSLGQGLEFLIYFQGNSAPDKSGLPSDRFSAERTGGSVSTLTIQRTQQEDSAVYLCASSPHNLETQYFGPGTRLLVL.

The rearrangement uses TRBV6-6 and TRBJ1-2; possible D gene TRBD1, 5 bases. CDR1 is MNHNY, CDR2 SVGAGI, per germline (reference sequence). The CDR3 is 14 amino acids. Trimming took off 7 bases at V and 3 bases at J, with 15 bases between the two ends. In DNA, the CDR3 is TGTGCCAGCAATGAACCGGGGACTTACTATGGCTACACCTTC. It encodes CASNEPGTYYGYTF.

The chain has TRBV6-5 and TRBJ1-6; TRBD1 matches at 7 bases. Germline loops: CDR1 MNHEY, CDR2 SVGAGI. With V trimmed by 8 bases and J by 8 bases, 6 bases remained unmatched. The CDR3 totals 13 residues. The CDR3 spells CASGEGAYSPLHF. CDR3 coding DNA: TGTGCCAGCGGAGAGGGGGCCTATTCACCCCTCCACTTT.